This passage covers 28 T cell receptor beta chains from one sample sequenced in a study of T-cell memory formation after mild COVID-19. TCRdb analysed the 5' RACE reads with MiXCR anew, one entry per CDR3 protein. The sample consists of around 310,000 distinct CDR3 sequences, about 13% of them appearing once. The sequencing input was PBMCs or a T cell subset sorted from them (not recorded which). The receptors shown here come from a young man who had mild COVID-19 (a few samples of this study predate the infection). Cell type and time point are not known.

This clonotype has a handful of counts. This chain joins TRBV4-1 and TRBJ1-3; no reliable D call. The CDR3 is 16 residues long. The V and J ends lost 4 bases and 4 bases respectively, with 17 bases between them. Germline V gene lookup returns CDR1 MGHRA and CDR2 YSYEKL. The CDR3 region has the DNA TGCGCCAGCAGCCCAATCGCGGGGAACGGAGGAAACACCATATATTTT. It specifies CASSPIAGNGGNTIYF.

This chain connects TRBV20-1 to TRBJ2-7, with TRBD1 matching 9 bases. The germline V gene encodes CDR1 DFQATT and CDR2 SNEGSKA (reference sequence). Unmatched junction bases numbered 8, after V lost 1 base and J lost 7 bases. The CDR3 consists of 14 residues. The CDR3 DNA is TGCAGTGCTAGAGGTTGGGACAGGGAAGCGGAGCAGTACTTC. This codes for CSARGWDREAEQYF.

The table lists this clonotype with a few counts. This sequence joins TRBV12-3 or TRBV12-4 and TRBJ1-5, with D tentatively TRBD1 (5 bases). The CDR3 consists of 12 residues. V lost 6 bases and J 5 bases, leaving 8 bases between the germline ends. CDR3 bases: TGTGCCAGCAGGGGGACTGATCAGCCCCAGCATTTT. As protein: CASRGTDQPQHF.

The chain combines TRBV12-3 or TRBV12-4 with TRBJ2-3; 9 bases fit TRBD2. Trimming at V came to 5 bases and at J to 3 bases, leaving 6 bases not matched to a gene. The CDR3 spans 15 residues. The CDR3 region is CASSPSGAATDTQYF. The CDR3 coding sequence is TGTGCCAGCAGTCCTAGCGGGGCCGCGACAGATACGCAGTATTTT.

The V call is TRBV19, the J call TRBJ2-4, with 10 bases that match TRBD1. The CDR3 has 13 residues. Germline CDR1 is LNHDA and CDR2 is SQIVND (reference sequence). The trim removed 6 bases at V and 7 bases at J, leaving 3 bases unmatched. The CDR3 DNA reads as TGTGCCAGTAGCACGGGACAGGGGAACATTCAGTACTTC. Its protein is CASSTGQGNIQYF.

Of note for this clonotype: The junction and the germline gene differ at one end; a read error may be behind it. The chain carries TRBV7-8 and TRBJ2-2; the D gene is possibly TRBD2 (5 bases). This CDR3 is 18 amino acids long. Germline CDR1 SGHVS, CDR2 FQNEAQ. The CDR3 DNA is TGTGCCAGCAGCCGGAGAATTAGCGCAAATGCGAACACCGGGGAGCTTTTTTTT. The encoded protein is CASSRRISANANTGELFF.

A few counts support this clonotype. The gene calls are TRBV11-2 and TRBJ1-1, with 7 bases matching TRBD1. There are 13 residues in the CDR3. Germline V gene lookup returns CDR1 SGHAT and CDR2 FQNNGV. With 10 bases clipped from V and 2 bases from J, the junction kept 7 bases outside the gene matches. CDR3 protein: CAINTGDNTEAFF. Here the CDR3 DNA reads TGTGCCATAAACACAGGGGATAACACTGAAGCTTTCTTT.

A word on this clonotype: A much larger clone sits a single nucleotide away, making a read error possible. This chain links TRBV7-2 with TRBJ2-2; D perhaps matches TRBD1 (6 bases). The CDR3 runs 17 residues. Per germline, CDR1 SGHTA and CDR2 FQGNSA. V gave up 7 bases and J gave up 3 bases, with 21 bases separating them. In nucleotides, the CDR3 is TGTGCCAGCATCTCCCCAGATGGGGGCTGGTACACCGGGGAGCTGTTTTTT. It is translated as CASISPDGGWYTGELFF.

This clonotype was observed a few times. The chain has TRBV5-1 and TRBJ2-7, with D unclear. The CDR3 runs 14 residues. Between the trimmed V and J ends, which lost 0 bases and 3 bases, there was a span of 10 bases. Germline V gene data show CDR1 as SGHRS and CDR2 as YFSETQ. Here the CDR3 DNA reads TGCGCCAGCAGCTTGGGTCCAGCTCTCTACGAGCAGTACGTC. This encodes CASSLGPALYEQYV.

Only a few counts were recorded for this clonotype. The chain links TRBV7-2 to TRBJ2-5, with a possible D match to TRBD2 (6 bases). V gave up 5 bases and J gave up 3 bases, with 13 bases separating them. The CDR3 is 14 residues long. Germline CDR1 SGHTA, CDR2 FQGNSA. CDR3 loop: CASSVQEGKETQYF. DNA for the CDR3: TGTGCCAGCAGCGTCCAGGAGGGGAAAGAGACCCAGTACTTC.

The chain combines TRBV5-5 with TRBJ2-4, with D maybe TRBD2 (7 bases). Trimming left V 7 bases short and J 6 bases short, with 20 bases between. Germline V gives CDR1 SGHKS, CDR2 YYEKEE (reference sequence). This CDR3 contains 15 residues. The CDR3 bases are TGTGCCAGCGCGGCCCGGGGGGCGATCCCAAACATTCAGTACTTC. Translation: CASAARGAIPNIQYF.

The chain recombines TRBV20-1 with TRBJ2-7; TRBD1 matches 9 bases. The CDR3 length is 15 residues. V trimming: 1 base; J trimming: 7 bases; junction bases outside the gene matches: 11. Per the germline V gene, CDR1 is DFQATT and CDR2 is SNEGSKA (reference sequence). CDR3 sequence (DNA): TGCAGTGCTAGAGTAACCGGGACAGGGCTGAATGAGCAGTACTTC. Translating gives CSARVTGTGLNEQYF.

The chain uses TRBV7-3 and TRBJ2-2; 9 bases align to TRBD1. V lost 5 bases to trimming and J lost 5 bases; unmatched junction nucleotides: 3. The V gene's germline CDR1 is SGHTA and CDR2 FQGTGA. The CDR3 has 14 residues. CDR3 DNA sequence: TGTGCCAGCAGCGACGGACAGGGGACCGGGGAGCTGTTTTTT. Translating it yields CASSDGQGTGELFF. The full variable domain, its missing parts supplied by reference TRBV7-3 and TRBJ2-2, is GAGVSQTPSNKVTEKGKYVELRCDPISGHTALYWYRQSLGQGPEFLIYFQGTGAADDSGLPNDRFFAVRPEGSVSTLKIQRTERGDSAVYLCASSDGQGTGELFFGEGSRLTVL.

The chain couples TRBV7-8 to TRBJ2-7; maybe TRBD1 (5 bases). The CDR3 is 13 amino acids. The germline CDR1 and CDR2 sequences are SGHVS and FQNEAQ. The V gene lost 1 base and the J gene lost 6 bases, with 10 bases spanning the gap. The CDR3 sequence is CASSLDRPFEQYF. In DNA form, the CDR3 reads TGTGCCAGCAGCTTAGACAGGCCGTTCGAGCAGTACTTC.

The chain joins TRBV5-1 to TRBJ2-6, with a tentative D call TRBD1 (5 bases). V lost 4 bases and J 5 bases, leaving 7 bases between the germline ends. The CDR3 is 13 amino acids. Per the germline V gene, CDR1 is SGHRS and CDR2 is YFSETQ. DNA of the CDR3: TGCGCCAGCAGCATGGACAGGGCCAACGTCCTGACTTTC. This gives the protein CASSMDRANVLTF.

This clonotype was observed a handful of times. The V and J genes are TRBV6-6 and TRBJ2-5, with 11 bases that match TRBD1. The CDR3 is 13 residues long. The V segment lost 6 bases and the J segment 4 bases; nucleotides outside the gene matches: 1. CDR1 is MNHNY, CDR2 SVGAGI, per germline (reference sequence). In nucleotides, the CDR3 is TGTGCCAGCAGCGGGACAGGGGGAGAGACCCAGTACTTC. It is translated as CASSGTGGETQYF.

This chain connects TRBV4-2 to TRBJ2-6, with D perhaps TRBD2 (6 bases). The germline V and J ends were trimmed by 9 bases and 2 bases, with 23 bases remaining between them. The CDR3 has 18 residues. The germline gives CDR1 LGHNA, CDR2 YNFKEQ. CDR3 nucleotide sequence: TGTGCCAGTCGTCAGGAGGAGACTAGGGCAGCTGGGGCCAACGTCCTGACTTTC. Translation: CASRQEETRAAGANVLTF.

V is TRBV18 and J is TRBJ2-3, with TRBD2 identical over 10 bases. This CDR3 has 16 amino acids. The J segment lost 1 base and the V segment lost 0 bases, leaving 1 base of the junction unmatched. Per the germline V gene, CDR1 is KGHSH and CDR2 is LQKENI. The CDR3: CASSPPGTSGTDTQYF. The CDR3 DNA is TGTGCCAGCTCACCACCGGGGACTAGCGGCACAGATACGCAGTATTTT.

Only a few counts were recorded for this clonotype. This chain links TRBV19 with TRBJ1-1; D is possibly TRBD1 (5 bases). Trimming stripped 5 bases from V and 0 bases from J, with 13 bases between. CDR1 LNHDA and CDR2 SQIVND come from the germline V gene (reference sequence). The CDR3 runs to 15 residues. CDR3 loop: CASSAYSGMNTEAFF. The CDR3 region has the DNA TGTGCCAGTAGTGCTTACTCAGGGATGAACACTGAAGCTTTCTTT.

This chain uses TRBV9 with TRBJ1-2; no clear D gene. This CDR3 region has 14 residues. Germline V gene sequence: CDR1 SGDLS, CDR2 YYNGEE. V lost 3 bases, J lost 3 bases, and 12 bases lay in between. The CDR3 nucleotides read TGTGCCAGCAGCGCATCTACATCTGACTATGGCTACACCTTC. Its protein product is CASSASTSDYGYTF.

This clonotype was counted only a few times. The J gene is TRBJ2-3, the V gene TRBV27; D tentatively fits TRBD1 or TRBD2 (5 bases each). The germline V gene encodes CDR1 MNHEY and CDR2 SMNVEV (reference sequence). Trimming left V 8 bases short and J 1 base short, with 25 bases between. The CDR3 is 18 residues long. The CDR3, as DNA: TGTGCCAGCGCTTCCCCCAGGCGAGGGGTCTGGGGCACAGATACGCAGTATTTT. It yields the protein CASASPRRGVWGTDTQYF.

V usage is TRBV7-9 and J usage is TRBJ2-5, with D perhaps matching TRBD2 (6 bases). The V end lost 5 bases, the J end lost 0 bases, and 13 bases lay between the germline ends. The CDR3 loop spans 15 amino acids. Germline V gene lookup returns CDR1 SEHNR and CDR2 FQNEAQ (reference sequence). The CDR3 region has the DNA TGTGCCAGCAGCCCCGGGAGAAGCAACCAAGAGACCCAGTACTTC. This sequence encodes CASSPGRSNQETQYF.

This rearrangement joins TRBV3-1 to TRBJ1-1; no reliable D call. Per the germline V gene, CDR1 is LGHDT and CDR2 is YNNKEL (reference sequence). Trimming cost V 3 bases and J 7 bases, with 18 bases left between them. The CDR3 totals 15 residues. The CDR3 bases are TGTGCCAGCAGCCACGTAAAAGAGGGAATCCTTGAAGCTTTCTTT. As protein: CASSHVKEGILEAFF.

This clonotype was recorded at least ten times. The rearrangement uses TRBV5-1 and TRBJ2-2; D possibly matches TRBD1 or TRBD2 (5 bases each). V was clipped by 0 bases and J by 0 bases, with 9 bases between them. This CDR3 is 16 amino acids long. The germline CDR1 and CDR2 sequences are SGHRS and YFSETQ. CDR3 amino acids: CASSLVGTTNTGELFF. CDR3 DNA sequence: TGCGCCAGCAGCTTGGTTGGGACCACGAACACCGGGGAGCTGTTTTTT.

This clonotype was found a few times. The CDR3 DNA sequence: TGTGCCACCGCGGTCAGGGGAGAGGGTGGCAAAAACATTCAGTACTTC. Its protein is CATAVRGEGGKNIQYF. The chain has TRBV6-2 or TRBV6-3 and TRBJ2-4, with a weak D call TRBD1 (6 bases). Germline CDR1 is MNHEY and CDR2 is SVGEGT. V was clipped by 10 bases and J by 3 bases, with 22 bases between them. This CDR3 contains 16 residues.

This clonotype was picked up a small number of times. This sequence joins TRBV7-2 and TRBJ2-3, with D possibly called TRBD1 or TRBD2 (5 bases each). The CDR3 spans 13 residues. Germline V lookup: CDR1 SGHTA, CDR2 FQGNSA. V shed 4 bases and J shed 8 bases, with 13 bases lying between them. The CDR3 nucleotides read TGTGCCAGCAGCTCCTTGGGGGTGGGTACGCAGTATTTT. Encoded protein: CASSSLGVGTQYF. Drawing the rest from reference TRBV7-2 and TRBJ2-3, the complete variable domain is GAGVSQSPSNKVTEKGKDVELRCDPISGHTALYWYRQSLGQGLEFLIYFQGNSAPDKSGLPSDRFSAERTGGSVSTLTIQRTQQEDSAVYLCASSSLGVGTQYFGPGTRLTVL.

The sample holds many counts of this clonotype. The rearrangement joins TRBV7-3 to TRBJ2-5; a possible D gene is TRBD2 (6 bases). The CDR3 sequence is 13 residues long. The germline CDR1 and CDR2 sequences are SGHTA and FQGTGA. V was cut by 8 bases and J by 2 bases, with 12 bases left in between. Written as DNA, the CDR3 is TGTGCCAGCGGGACTCATGAACAAGAGACCCAGTACTTC. This sequence encodes CASGTHEQETQYF.

This clonotype has a handful of counts. The genes are TRBV20-1 and TRBJ2-7; unclear D gene. V was cut by 0 bases and J by 3 bases, with 12 bases left in between. Germline V CDR1 and CDR2: DFQATT, SNEGSKA (reference sequence). CDR3 size: 14 residues. This chain's CDR3 is CSARDGSGDYEQYF. CDR3 in DNA: TGCAGTGCTAGAGACGGTTCGGGTGACTACGAGCAGTACTTC.